This T cell receptor beta chain was retrieved from a study of blood T cell repertoires in COVID-19. Looking at the study overall: Material from acute and convalescent COVID-19 was sourced from the United States, Italy and Spain.

The repertoire was sequenced with immunoSEQ multiplex PCR; TCRdb's copy has only in-frame clones and lacks some. The profile covers about 75,000 clones, with 85% to 90% appearing a single time and approximately 2.5% taken by the ten largest. A single count supports this clone. The V gene end was trimmed by 1 base and the J gene end by 5 bases; junction bases not matched to a gene: 5. The CDR3 runs to 14 residues. The germline CDR1 and CDR2 sequences are GTSNPN and SVGIG (reference sequence). This receptor was identified in a human donor in a cohort sampled during active COVID-19. The chain combines TRBV30 with TRBJ2-5; 9 nucleotides agree with TRBD1. Sequenced input: peripheral blood. This CDR3 reads CAWSEGQGYETQYF. The CDR3 DNA sequence: TGTGCCTGGAGTGAGGGACAGGGCTATGAGACCCAGTACTTC.